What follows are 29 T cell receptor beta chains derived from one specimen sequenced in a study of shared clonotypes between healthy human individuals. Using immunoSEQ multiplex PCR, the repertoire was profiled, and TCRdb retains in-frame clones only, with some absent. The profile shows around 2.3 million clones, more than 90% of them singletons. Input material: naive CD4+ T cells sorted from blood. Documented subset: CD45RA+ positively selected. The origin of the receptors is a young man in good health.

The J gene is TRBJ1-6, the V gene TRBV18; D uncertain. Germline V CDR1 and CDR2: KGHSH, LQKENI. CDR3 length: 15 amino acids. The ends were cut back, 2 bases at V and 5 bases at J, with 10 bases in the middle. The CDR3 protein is CASSPFHEDNSPLHF. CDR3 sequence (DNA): TGTGCCAGCTCACCATTCCACGAGGATAATTCACCCCTCCACTTT.

The CDR3 here is CASSYENRGRPEAFF. DNA of the CDR3: TGTGCCAGCAGTTATGAGAACAGGGGGCGGCCTGAAGCTTTCTTT. The genes are TRBV6-6 and TRBJ1-1, with 9 bases identical to TRBD1. Germline CDR1 and CDR2: MNHNY and SVGAGI (reference sequence). V lost 3 bases and J lost 6; bases outside the gene matches: 8. This CDR3 has 15 residues.

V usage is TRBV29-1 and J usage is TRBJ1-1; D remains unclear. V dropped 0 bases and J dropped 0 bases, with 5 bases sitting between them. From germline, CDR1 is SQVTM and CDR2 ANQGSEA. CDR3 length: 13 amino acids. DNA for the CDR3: TGCAGCGTTGAAGAGCTTTTGAACACTGAAGCTTTCTTT. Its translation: CSVEELLNTEAFF.

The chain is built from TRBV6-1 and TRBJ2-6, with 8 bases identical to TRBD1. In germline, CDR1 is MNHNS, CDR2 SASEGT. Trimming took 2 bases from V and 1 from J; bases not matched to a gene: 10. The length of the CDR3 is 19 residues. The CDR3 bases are TGTGCCAGCAGTGAAAGGGGACAGGTAGAACCATCTGGGGCCAACGTCCTGACTTTC. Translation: CASSERGQVEPSGANVLTF.

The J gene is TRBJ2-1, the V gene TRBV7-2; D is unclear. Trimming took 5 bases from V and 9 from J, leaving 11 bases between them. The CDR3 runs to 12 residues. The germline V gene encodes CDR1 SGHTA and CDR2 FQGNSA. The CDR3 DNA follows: TGTGCCAGCAGCCATGAGGTCGGTGAGCAGTTCTTC. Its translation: CASSHEVGEQFF.

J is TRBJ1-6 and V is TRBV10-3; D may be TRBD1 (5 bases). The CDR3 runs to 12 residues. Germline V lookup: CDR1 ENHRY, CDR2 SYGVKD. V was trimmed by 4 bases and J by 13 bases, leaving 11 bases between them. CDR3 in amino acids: CAISGGLSPLHF. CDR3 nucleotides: TGTGCCATCAGTGGGGGACTCTCCCCCCTCCACTTT.

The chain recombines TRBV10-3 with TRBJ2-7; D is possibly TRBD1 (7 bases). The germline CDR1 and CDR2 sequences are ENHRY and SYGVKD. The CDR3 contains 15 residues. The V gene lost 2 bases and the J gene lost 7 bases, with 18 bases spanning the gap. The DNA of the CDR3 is TGTGCCATCAGTGAGGCCCTCACAGGGGCGGGAGAGCAGTACTTC. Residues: CAISEALTGAGEQYF.

The CDR3 reads CSVVIGGVGTGELFF. CDR3 nucleotides: TGCAGCGTTGTGATTGGGGGAGTCGGCACCGGGGAGCTGTTTTTT. The chain recombines TRBV29-1 with TRBJ2-2; D is possibly TRBD1 or TRBD2 (5 bases each). CDR1 and CDR2 from the germline V gene are SQVTM and ANQGSEA. Trimming pared 4 bases from V and 4 bases from J, leaving 16 bases between. The CDR3 has 15 amino acids.

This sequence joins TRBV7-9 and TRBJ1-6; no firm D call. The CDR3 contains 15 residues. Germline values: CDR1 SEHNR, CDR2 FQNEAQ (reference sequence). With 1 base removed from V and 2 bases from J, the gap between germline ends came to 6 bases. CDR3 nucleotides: TGTGCCAGCAGCTTAGGGTCGGCCTATAATTCACCCCTCCACTTT. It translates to CASSLGSAYNSPLHF.

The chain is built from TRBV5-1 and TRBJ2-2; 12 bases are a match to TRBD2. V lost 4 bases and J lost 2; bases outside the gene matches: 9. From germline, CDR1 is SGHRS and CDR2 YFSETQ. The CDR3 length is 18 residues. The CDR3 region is CASSLILLAGGNTGELFF. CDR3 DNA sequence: TGCGCCAGCAGCCTGATACTACTAGCGGGGGGTAACACCGGGGAGCTGTTTTTT.

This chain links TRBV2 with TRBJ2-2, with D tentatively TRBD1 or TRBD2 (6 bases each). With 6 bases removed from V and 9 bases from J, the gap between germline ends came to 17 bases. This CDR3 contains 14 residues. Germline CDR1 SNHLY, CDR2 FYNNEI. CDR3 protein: CASRTEGGSRELFF. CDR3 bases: TGTGCCAGCAGGACCGAGGGGGGCTCGAGGGAGCTGTTTTTT.

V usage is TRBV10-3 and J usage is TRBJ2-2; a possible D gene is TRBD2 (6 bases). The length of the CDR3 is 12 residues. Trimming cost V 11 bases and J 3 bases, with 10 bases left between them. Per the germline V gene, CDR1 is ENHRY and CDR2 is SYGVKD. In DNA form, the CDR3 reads TGTGCCGCGGGACTGTACACCGGGGAGCTGTTTTTT. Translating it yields CAAGLYTGELFF.

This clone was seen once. CDR3 residues: CASSLAEGGGASPLHF. CDR3 in DNA: TGTGCCAGCAGCTTGGCAGAAGGGGGGGGCGCTTCACCCCTCCACTTT. The V call is TRBV5-6, the J call TRBJ1-6; perhaps TRBD1 as D (6 bases). Looked up from germline, CDR1 is SGHDT and CDR2 is YYEEEE. V dropped 0 bases and J dropped 9 bases, with 16 bases sitting between them. The CDR3 loop spans 16 amino acids.

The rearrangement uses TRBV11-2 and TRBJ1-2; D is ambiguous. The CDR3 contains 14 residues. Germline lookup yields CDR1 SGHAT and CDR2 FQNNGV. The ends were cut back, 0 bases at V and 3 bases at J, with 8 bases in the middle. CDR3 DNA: TGTGCCAGCAGCTTAGACGCGGGGTACTATGGCTACACCTTC. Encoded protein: CASSLDAGYYGYTF.

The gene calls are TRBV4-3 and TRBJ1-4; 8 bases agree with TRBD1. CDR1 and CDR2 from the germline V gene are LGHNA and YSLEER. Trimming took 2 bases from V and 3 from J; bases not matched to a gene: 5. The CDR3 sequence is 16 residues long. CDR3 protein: CASSQTPTGANEKLFF. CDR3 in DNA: TGCGCCAGCAGCCAAACCCCGACAGGGGCTAATGAAAAACTGTTTTTT.

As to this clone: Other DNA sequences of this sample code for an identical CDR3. The CDR3 sequence: CASSLAGASSYEQYF. The DNA of the CDR3 is TGTGCCAGCAGCTTAGCGGGCGCCAGCTCCTACGAGCAGTACTTC. The V gene is TRBV5-4, the J gene TRBJ2-7; perhaps TRBD2 as D (6 bases). This CDR3 is 15 amino acids long. V lost 2 bases and J lost 0, with 12 bases in between. Germline-derived CDR1 and CDR2 are SGHNT and YYREEE (reference sequence). Based on the CDR3 plus reference TRBV5-4 and TRBJ2-7, the full variable domain is ETGVTQSPTHLIKTRGQQVTLRCSSQSGHNTVSWYQQALGQGPQFIFQYYREEENGRGNFPPRFSGLQFPNYSSELNVNALELDDSALYLCASSLAGASSYEQYFGPGTRLTVT.

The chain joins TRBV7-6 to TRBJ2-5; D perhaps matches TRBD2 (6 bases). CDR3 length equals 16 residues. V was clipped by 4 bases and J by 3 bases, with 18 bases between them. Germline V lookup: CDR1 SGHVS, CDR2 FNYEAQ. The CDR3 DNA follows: TGTGCCAGCAGCTCCGCCGCGCTAGCGCTAAAAGAGACCCAGTACTTC. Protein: CASSSAALALKETQYF.

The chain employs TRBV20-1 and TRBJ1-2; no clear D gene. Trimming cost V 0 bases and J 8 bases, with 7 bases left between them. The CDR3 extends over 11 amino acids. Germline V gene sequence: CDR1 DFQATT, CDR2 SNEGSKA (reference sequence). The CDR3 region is CSARDQKGYTF. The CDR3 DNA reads TGCAGTGCTAGAGATCAGAAAGGCTACACCTTC.

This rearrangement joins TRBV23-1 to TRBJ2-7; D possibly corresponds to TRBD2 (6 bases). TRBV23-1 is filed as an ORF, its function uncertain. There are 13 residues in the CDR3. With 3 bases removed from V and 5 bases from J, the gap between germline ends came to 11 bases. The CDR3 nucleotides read TGCGCCAGCAGTCATGGAGGGCTGAACGAGCAGTACTTC. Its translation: CASSHGGLNEQYF.

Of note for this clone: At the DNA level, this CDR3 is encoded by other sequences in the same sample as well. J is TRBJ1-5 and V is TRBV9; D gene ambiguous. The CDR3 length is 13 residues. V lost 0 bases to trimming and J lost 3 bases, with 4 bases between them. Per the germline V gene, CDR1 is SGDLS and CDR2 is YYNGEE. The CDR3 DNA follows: TGTGCCAGCAGCGTAGGCTCCAATCAGCCCCAGCATTTT. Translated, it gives CASSVGSNQPQHF.

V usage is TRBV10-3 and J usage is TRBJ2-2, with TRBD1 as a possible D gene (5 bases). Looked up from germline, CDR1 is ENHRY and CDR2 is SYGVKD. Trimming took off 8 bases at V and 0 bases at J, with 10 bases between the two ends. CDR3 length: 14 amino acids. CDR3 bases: TGTGCCATCCCCAGGGCCTCGAACACCGGGGAGCTGTTTTTT. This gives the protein CAIPRASNTGELFF.

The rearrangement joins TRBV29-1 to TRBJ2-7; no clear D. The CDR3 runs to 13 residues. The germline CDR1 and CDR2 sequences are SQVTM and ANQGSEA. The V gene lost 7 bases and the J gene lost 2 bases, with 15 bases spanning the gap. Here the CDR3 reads CSARPSVAYEQYF. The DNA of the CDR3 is TGCAGCGCCCGTCCGAGCGTGGCCTACGAGCAGTACTTC.

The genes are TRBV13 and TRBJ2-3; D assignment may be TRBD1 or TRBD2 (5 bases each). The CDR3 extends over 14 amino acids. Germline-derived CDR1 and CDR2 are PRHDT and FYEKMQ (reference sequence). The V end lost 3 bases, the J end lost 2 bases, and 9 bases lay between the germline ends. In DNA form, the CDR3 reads TGTGCCAGCAGCTTCGGGGCCCACACAGATACGCAGTATTTT. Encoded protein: CASSFGAHTDTQYF.

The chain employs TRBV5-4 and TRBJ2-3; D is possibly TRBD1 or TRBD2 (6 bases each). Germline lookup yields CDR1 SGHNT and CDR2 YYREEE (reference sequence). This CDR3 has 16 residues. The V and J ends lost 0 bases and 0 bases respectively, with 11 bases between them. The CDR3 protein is CASSLVGGASTDTQYF. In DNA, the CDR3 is TGTGCCAGCAGCTTGGTGGGGGGCGCTAGCACAGATACGCAGTATTTT.

In DNA, the CDR3 is TGTGCCATCATGGGGCGGGGGGTCTACAATGAGCAGTTCTTC. It encodes CAIMGRGVYNEQFF. The gene calls are TRBV10-3 and TRBJ2-1; TRBD2 aligns across 8 bases. The CDR3 has 14 amino acids. V shed 7 bases and J 3 bases; nucleotides not matched to a gene: 5. The germline V gene has CDR1 ENHRY and CDR2 SYGVKD.

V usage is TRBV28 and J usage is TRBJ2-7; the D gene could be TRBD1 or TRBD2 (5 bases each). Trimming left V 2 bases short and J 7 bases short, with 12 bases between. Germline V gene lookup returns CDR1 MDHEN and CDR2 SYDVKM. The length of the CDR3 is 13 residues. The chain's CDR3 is CASSLAREREQYF. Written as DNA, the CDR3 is TGTGCCAGCAGTTTAGCCAGGGAGAGGGAGCAGTACTTC.

The CDR3 is CASTIGPNLNTEAFF. DNA of the CDR3: TGTGCCAGCACCATCGGGCCGAATTTGAACACTGAAGCTTTCTTT. The rearrangement uses TRBV2 and TRBJ1-1; the D is unclear. Germline assignment: CDR1 SNHLY and CDR2 FYNNEI. The V gene lost 7 bases and the J gene lost 0 bases, with 15 bases spanning the gap. The CDR3 is 15 residues long.

CDR3 in DNA: TGTGCCAGCAGCTCCGGCGGTCTAGCGGGAACACACTACGAGCAGTACTTC. Translation gives CASSSGGLAGTHYEQYF. This chain links TRBV5-4 with TRBJ2-7; TRBD2 agrees at 9 bases. The germline CDR1 and CDR2 sequences are SGHNT and YYREEE (reference sequence). J lost 3 bases, V lost 3 bases, and 13 bases had no gene match. The CDR3 runs 17 residues.

The CDR3 DNA reads TGTGCCAGCATTTCGCGGGGGACCTACAATGAGCAGTTCTTC. Residues: CASISRGTYNEQFF. The gene calls are TRBV6-5 and TRBJ2-1, with TRBD2 identical over 7 bases. This CDR3 has 14 amino acids. Losses at the gene ends were 7 bases for V and 2 bases for J; bases not matched to a gene: 5. Germline values: CDR1 MNHEY, CDR2 SVGAGI.